This T cell receptor (beta chain) originates from a study of T cell responses to AZD1222 COVID-19 vaccine. Study-wide results and limits: Sampling that yielded the repertoires occurred only after the peak T cell response. Compared with day 0, the breadth and depth of the Spike-specific TCR repertoire rose significantly after two doses of AZD1222. The donor cohort was predominantly white British with a female majority, and clonal diversity may have been underestimated.

Points on this clone: Its antigen is not identified. Different DNA sequences within this sample yield the same CDR3.

Trimming stripped 4 bases from V and 3 bases from J, with 6 bases between. Per the germline V gene, CDR1 is GTSNPN and CDR2 is SVGIG (reference sequence). CDR3 length equals 11 residues. The method was immunoSEQ multiplex PCR; TCRdb's version includes in-frame clones alone and lacks a portion of them. This sample has about 150,000 clones, with 70% to 90% found just once. This chain connects TRBV30 to TRBJ1-1; no firm D call. The sequences come from peripheral blood, collected on day 0 of MenACWY control vaccination. The TCR sequence derives from an adult in good health. The CDR3, as DNA: TGTGCCTGGATACGTCACACTGAAGCTTTCTTT. Residues: CAWIRHTEAFF.